This T cell receptor (beta chain) comes out of a study of blood T cell repertoires in COVID-19. Study-level information: Specimens from acute and convalescent COVID-19 originated in the United States, Italy and Spain. PBMCs, B-cell-depleted T cells, or T cells provided the cDNA or gDNA that made up the material.

Unmatched junction bases numbered 1, after V lost 0 bases and J lost 2 bases. Germline CDR1 is SGHRS and CDR2 is YFSETQ. The CDR3 runs to 14 residues. Authors' analysis steps: Reference gene primer amplification yielded estimated nucleated cell counts. TCRdb's table, derived via immunoSEQ multiplex PCR, lists solely in-frame clones and lacks some. D and trimming come from the DNA, and the V and J calls and clone size come from that table. The data contain about 300,000 clones, around 83% of them singletons. The rearrangement links TRBV5-1 to TRBJ2-5; the match to TRBD1 covers 7 bases. What was sequenced was peripheral blood. The clonotype originates from a woman in her fifties or sixties with acute or convalescent COVID-19. CDR3 protein: CASSLEDRQETQYF. The CDR3 nucleotides are TGCGCCAGCAGCTTGGAGGACAGGCAAGAGACCCAGTACTTC.